Below are 6 T cell receptor beta chains sequenced from a single sample in a study of glioma-infiltrating T cells after dendritic cell vaccination. Produced via immunoSEQ multiplex PCR; TCRdb's table is partial and in-frame only. The table includes 93,000 or so clones, around 81% detected once. This material consisted of blood, taken before dendritic cell vaccination. The receptors were sampled from a human donor with glioblastoma.

This chain joins TRBV6-5 and TRBJ1-1; TRBD1 matches 7 bases. Germline lookup yields CDR1 MNHEY and CDR2 SVGAGI. CDR3 length equals 13 residues. The J segment lost 1 base and the V segment lost 7 bases, leaving 3 bases of the junction unmatched. The CDR3 sequence is CASKDRENTEAFF. CDR3 sequence (DNA): TGTGCCAGCAAAGACAGGGAGAACACTGAAGCTTTCTTT.

CDR3: CASSLDRSTGANVLTF. The CDR3 DNA sequence: TGTGCCAGCAGTCTGGACAGGAGCACTGGGGCCAACGTCCTGACTTTC. V gene TRBV25-1 combines with J gene TRBJ2-6, with 7 bases lining up with TRBD1. V dropped 5 bases and J dropped 2; count of bases not matched to a gene: 6. Germline V gene sequence: CDR1 MGHDK, CDR2 SYGVNS. This CDR3 contains 16 residues.

The J gene is TRBJ2-1, the V gene TRBV2, with 11 bases aligning to TRBD2. The germline gives CDR1 SNHLY, CDR2 FYNNEI. The V gene end was trimmed by 4 bases and the J gene end by 1 base; junction bases not matched to a gene: 6. The CDR3 consists of 17 residues. The CDR3 DNA is TGTGCCAGCAGTGGTACTAGCGGGGGCAGGTCCTACAATGAGCAGTTCTTC. This translates into CASSGTSGGRSYNEQFF.

This sequence joins TRBV6-5 and TRBJ1-1; 8 bases line up with TRBD1. The CDR3 consists of 14 residues. J gave up 3 bases and V 6 bases, and 6 bases lay outside the gene matches. Germline V lookup: CDR1 MNHEY, CDR2 SVGAGI. The CDR3 DNA is TGTGCCAGCAGCTCAGGGGGCCGCGACACTGAAGCTTTCTTT. Protein sequence: CASSSGGRDTEAFF.

The gene calls are TRBV7-9 and TRBJ2-5, with TRBD2 matching over 9 bases. CDR3 length: 16 residues. Germline lookup yields CDR1 SEHNR and CDR2 FQNEAQ (reference sequence). V lost 5 bases to trimming and J lost 2 bases; unmatched junction nucleotides: 9. Here the CDR3 DNA reads TGTGCCAGCAGCCAGGTGACTAGCGGAGATCAAGAGACCCAGTACTTC. Translating gives CASSQVTSGDQETQYF.

CDR3 nucleotide sequence: TGTGCCAGCAGTTACTCGGGCAGGGGGAGTACTGAAGCTTTCTTT. It encodes CASSYSGRGSTEAFF. The rearrangement uses TRBV6-5 and TRBJ1-1; 7 nucleotides agree with TRBD1. Per the germline V gene, CDR1 is MNHEY and CDR2 is SVGAGI. Germline trimming cut 0 bases from V and 5 bases from J; bases unmatched to any gene: 6. This CDR3 comprises 15 residues.